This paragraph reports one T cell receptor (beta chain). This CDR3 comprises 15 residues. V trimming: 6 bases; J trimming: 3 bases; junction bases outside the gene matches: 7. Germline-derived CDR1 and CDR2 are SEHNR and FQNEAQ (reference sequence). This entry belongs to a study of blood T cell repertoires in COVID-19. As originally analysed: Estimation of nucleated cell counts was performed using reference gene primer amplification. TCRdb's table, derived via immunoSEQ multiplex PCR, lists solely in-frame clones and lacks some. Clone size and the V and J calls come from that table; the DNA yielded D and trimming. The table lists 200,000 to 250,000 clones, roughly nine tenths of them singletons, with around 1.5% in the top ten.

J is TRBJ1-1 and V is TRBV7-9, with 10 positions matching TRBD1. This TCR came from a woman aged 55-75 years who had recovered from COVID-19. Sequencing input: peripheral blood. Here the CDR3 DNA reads TGTGCCAGCAGTTACGGCGGGACAGGGGACACTGAAGCTTTCTTT. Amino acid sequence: CASSYGGTGDTEAFF.